Presented here are 21 T cell receptor beta chains from one specimen sequenced in a study of T-cell memory formation after mild COVID-19. TCRdb re-called the 5' RACE reads with MiXCR, one entry per CDR3 protein. The sample lists 300,000 to 350,000 distinct CDR3 sequences; roughly 21% were seen once. Sequencing was carried out using PBMCs or a T cell subset sorted from them (not recorded which). These receptors were obtained from a man younger than 35 who had mild COVID-19 (a few samples of this study predate the infection). Cell type and time point are not known.

This clonotype was found a few times. This chain's CDR3 is CASSYSDRPIGTEAFF. CDR3 DNA: TGTGCCAGCAGTTACTCGGATCGCCCGATCGGAACTGAAGCTTTCTTT. V and J are TRBV6-5 and TRBJ1-1; no clear D gene. Germline V gene sequence: CDR1 MNHEY, CDR2 SVGAGI. The CDR3 sequence is 16 residues long. The V and J ends lost 0 bases and 5 bases respectively, with 16 bases between them.

The chain recombines TRBV5-1 with TRBJ1-4, with no clear D. The germline CDR1 and CDR2 sequences are SGHRS and YFSETQ. The V end was cut by 0 bases, the J end by 8 bases, with 11 bases between. CDR3 length equals 14 residues. The CDR3 loop is CASSLESLGEKLFF. The DNA for the CDR3 is TGCGCCAGCAGCTTGGAGTCATTAGGCGAAAAACTGTTTTTT.

There are a few counts of this clonotype. This rearrangement joins TRBV7-2 to TRBJ2-1; TRBD2 matches at 12 bases. This CDR3 has 13 amino acids. V gave up 11 bases and J gave up 8 bases; unmatched junction bases: 7. The V gene's germline CDR1 is SGHTA and CDR2 FQGNSA. Written as DNA, the CDR3 is TGTGCCGGTTCTAGCGGGGGGGCACATGAGCAGTTCTTC. Encoded protein: CAGSSGGAHEQFF.

The sample holds a few counts of this clonotype. The chain combines TRBV11-2 with TRBJ1-1; 7 bases are a match to TRBD1. CDR1 SGHAT and CDR2 FQNNGV come from the germline V gene. The CDR3 consists of 16 residues. V lost 6 bases, J lost 2 bases, and 12 bases stayed unmatched. The chain's CDR3 is CASRIVGEGANTEAFF. For the CDR3, the DNA is TGTGCCAGCAGAATTGTTGGTGAGGGGGCCAACACTGAAGCTTTCTTT. The full variable domain, with the rest looked up from reference TRBV11-2 and TRBJ1-1, is EAGVAQSPRYKIIEKRQSVAFWCNPISGHATLYWYQQILGQGPKLLIQFQNNGVVDDSQLPKDRFSAERLKGVDSTLKIQPAKLEDSAVYLCASRIVGEGANTEAFFGQGTRLTVV.

The chain links TRBV9 to TRBJ2-3; D tentatively reads TRBD1 or TRBD2 (5 bases each). Germline loops: CDR1 SGDLS, CDR2 YYNGEE. The CDR3 has 15 amino acids. V lost 0 bases, J lost 6 bases, and 14 bases lay in between. CDR3 protein: CASSVVGASPDTQYF. The CDR3 nucleotides are TGTGCCAGCAGCGTAGTCGGGGCTAGCCCCGATACGCAGTATTTT. Looking up the rest from reference TRBV9 and TRBJ2-3 gives the full variable domain: DSGVTQTPKHLITATGQRVTLRCSPRSGDLSVYWYQQSLDQGLQFLIQYYNGEERAKGNILERFSAQQFPDLHSELNLSSLELGDSALYFCASSVVGASPDTQYFGPGTRLTVL.

This clonotype has a handful of counts. V and J are TRBV15 and TRBJ1-1; the D gene is possibly TRBD1 (5 bases). The V end was cut by 0 bases, the J end by 7 bases, with 15 bases between. The CDR3 contains 15 residues. Germline CDR1 reads LNHNV; CDR2 reads YYDKDF (reference sequence). As DNA, the CDR3 is TGTGCCACCAGCAGAGATTTTGGGACGGAAAATGAAGCTTTCTTT. It is translated as CATSRDFGTENEAFF.

This clonotype showed up just a few times. The rearrangement joins TRBV7-9 to TRBJ1-1; D is uncertain. This CDR3 spans 12 amino acids. Germline CDR1 SEHNR, CDR2 FQNEAQ (reference sequence). V was clipped by 5 bases and J by 5 bases, with 9 bases between them. The CDR3 nucleotides are TGTGCCAGCAGCCTTATGGGGACTGAAGCTTTCTTT. Its protein is CASSLMGTEAFF.

V and J are TRBV6-1 and TRBJ1-5; D is undetermined. CDR3 length equals 13 residues. V was pared by 3 bases and J by 4 bases, with 7 bases between. Germline-derived CDR1 and CDR2 are MNHNS and SASEGT. This CDR3 is CASSESGNQPQHF. CDR3 in DNA: TGTGCCAGCAGTGAGTCGGGGAATCAGCCCCAGCATTTT.

The J gene is TRBJ2-5, the V gene TRBV4-3; tentatively, D is TRBD1 or TRBD2 (6 bases each). Germline CDR1 and CDR2: LGHNA and YSLEER. V lost 2 bases and J 2 bases, leaving 9 bases between the germline ends. The CDR3 has 14 residues. CDR3 sequence (DNA): TGCGCCAGCAGCCAAAGGGGGAGGCAAGAGACCCAGTACTTC. Residues: CASSQRGRQETQYF.

This clonotype turned up a few times. The chain uses TRBV10-3 and TRBJ2-2; TRBD1 matches at 7 bases. This CDR3 has 14 amino acids. The V gene's germline CDR1 is ENHRY and CDR2 SYGVKD. J was trimmed by 1 base and V by 8 bases; bases with no gene match: 4. In DNA form, the CDR3 reads TGTGCCATCGGCTACAGGGGGAACACCGGGGAGCTGTTTTTT. It encodes CAIGYRGNTGELFF.

The chain combines TRBV7-2 with TRBJ1-5; D remains ambiguous. Germline CDR1 reads SGHTA; CDR2 reads FQGNSA. There are 13 residues in the CDR3. V was clipped by 4 bases and J by 7 bases, with 11 bases between them. CDR3 loop: CASSSFAGQPQHF. The CDR3 region has the DNA TGTGCCAGCAGCTCGTTTGCCGGCCAGCCCCAGCATTTT.

This clonotype came up a few times. The chain is built from TRBV7-2 and TRBJ1-1, with D possibly matching TRBD1 (6 bases). CDR3 size: 14 residues. Trimming took off 2 bases at V and 10 bases at J, with 17 bases between the two ends. The germline V gene has CDR1 SGHTA and CDR2 FQGNSA. CDR3 sequence (DNA): TGTGCCAGCAGCTTACCGTCCAGGGGTGGGCGAGCTTTCTTT. Translation gives CASSLPSRGGRAFF.

This clonotype has a count of ten or more. This chain joins TRBV6-5 and TRBJ1-4; no clear D gene. The length of the CDR3 is 16 residues. With 0 bases removed from V and 0 bases from J, the gap between germline ends came to 8 bases. Per the germline V gene, CDR1 is MNHEY and CDR2 is SVGAGI. The CDR3 DNA reads TGTGCCAGCAGTTACTCCTTTGGGGCAACTAATGAAAAACTGTTTTTT. It specifies CASSYSFGATNEKLFF.

The genes are TRBV27 and TRBJ1-2; D uncertain. V was clipped by 4 bases and J by 7 bases, with 7 bases between them. Germline V CDR1 and CDR2: MNHEY, SMNVEV (reference sequence). The CDR3 length is 11 residues. The CDR3 DNA sequence: TGTGCCAGCAGTTCCTGGGGTGGCTACACCTTC. Amino acids: CASSSWGGYTF.

This clonotype was counted a few times. V is TRBV5-1 and J is TRBJ2-5; D gene unclear. This CDR3 comprises 14 residues. The ends were cut back, 0 bases at V and 3 bases at J, with 9 bases in the middle. CDR1 is SGHRS and CDR2 is YFSETQ in the germline V gene. In DNA, the CDR3 is TGCGCCAGCAGCTTGGGGCAGATTGAAGAGACCCAGTACTTC. Its translation: CASSLGQIEETQYF.

This clonotype was detected only a few times. The rearrangement joins TRBV7-3 to TRBJ2-5; 9 nucleotides agree with TRBD2. The CDR3 is made up of 18 amino acids. After removal of 3 bases from V and 1 base from J, the junction contained 12 bases not matched to a gene. The germline CDR1 and CDR2 sequences are SGHTA and FQGTGA. CDR3 loop: CASSFLSRAAGGQETQYF. The CDR3 DNA reads TGTGCCAGCAGCTTCCTATCGAGGGCAGCGGGAGGCCAAGAGACCCAGTACTTC.

The chain carries TRBV5-4 and TRBJ1-2; tentative D call: TRBD1 (5 bases). CDR3 length equals 15 residues. V lost 4 bases to trimming and J lost 4 bases, with 17 bases between them. Germline CDR1 reads SGHNT; CDR2 reads YYREEE (reference sequence). The DNA for the CDR3 is TGTGCCAGCAGCCGCGGGGGGATACCAATCTATGGCTACACCTTC. This codes for CASSRGGIPIYGYTF.

The V call is TRBV5-1, the J call TRBJ1-1; D gene ambiguous. This CDR3 is built from 14 residues. V was clipped by 5 bases and J by 4 bases, with 15 bases between them. Germline assignment: CDR1 SGHRS and CDR2 YFSETQ. The CDR3 sequence: CASRLSNTVTEAFF. CDR3 coding DNA: TGCGCCAGCAGGTTAAGTAATACGGTCACTGAAGCTTTCTTT.

This clonotype was counted ten times or more. The J gene is TRBJ2-2, the V gene TRBV7-3; 8 bases are a match to TRBD2. The CDR3 consists of 15 residues. V lost 5 bases to trimming and J lost 2 bases; unmatched junction nucleotides: 4. Germline V gene lookup returns CDR1 SGHTA and CDR2 FQGTGA. The CDR3 DNA reads as TGTGCCAGCAGCCTACTAGCGGTCAACACCGGGGAGCTGTTTTTT. Protein: CASSLLAVNTGELFF. The full variable domain, completed using reference TRBV7-3 and TRBJ2-2, is GAGVSQTPSNKVTEKGKYVELRCDPISGHTALYWYRQSLGQGPEFLIYFQGTGAADDSGLPNDRFFAVRPEGSVSTLKIQRTERGDSAVYLCASSLLAVNTGELFFGEGSRLTVL.

Many counts were recorded for this clonotype. The rearrangement links TRBV4-2 to TRBJ2-5; 7 positions match TRBD2. The junction had 8 bases not matched to a gene; V was cut back by 0 bases and J by 4 bases. Germline CDR1 and CDR2: LGHNA and YNFKEQ. This CDR3 spans 16 amino acids. CDR3 nucleotide sequence: TGTGCCAGCAGCCAAGATCTTGGGTGGGGGGGAGAGACCCAGTACTTC. Its translation: CASSQDLGWGGETQYF.

As regards this clonotype: Mismatch with germline at one junction end may stem from a read error. The chain uses TRBV3-1 and TRBJ2-5; D may be TRBD1 or TRBD2 (6 bases each). The CDR3 runs 16 residues. CDR1 is LGHDT and CDR2 is YNNKEL in the germline V gene (reference sequence). CDR3 in DNA: TGTGCCAGCAGCCAAGAAGAGGGGGGCATCCAAAAGACCCAGTACTTC. As protein: CASSQEEGGIQKTQYF.